These 20 T cell receptor beta chains originate from one sample sequenced in a study of OX40 agonist ivuxolimab in advanced cancers. The table came from immunoSEQ multiplex PCR; TCRdb's copy has only in-frame clones and leaves some out. This table holds tens of thousands of clones, just over 85% found once. The source was CD4+ or CD8+ T cells sorted from blood, collected in a trial of the OX40 agonist ivuxolimab. Source of these receptors: an adult with an advanced solid tumor such as melanoma, head and neck, liver or kidney cancer.

The V call is TRBV9, the J call TRBJ1-5; tentative D call: TRBD1 (6 bases). In germline, CDR1 is SGDLS, CDR2 YYNGEE. Trimming took 4 bases from V and 0 from J, leaving 11 bases between them. The CDR3 has 15 amino acids. The CDR3 protein is CASSPQGISNQPQHF. The CDR3 DNA reads TGTGCCAGCAGCCCACAGGGAATTAGCAATCAGCCCCAGCATTTT.

This sequence joins TRBV28 and TRBJ2-3; D unclear. This CDR3 is built from 14 residues. V was cut by 5 bases and J by 2 bases, with 11 bases left in between. Per the germline V gene, CDR1 is MDHEN and CDR2 is SYDVKM. CDR3 loop: CASSHHIVTDTQYF. CDR3 coding DNA: TGTGCCAGCAGTCACCACATCGTCACAGATACGCAGTATTTT.

The chain is built from TRBV6-1 and TRBJ1-1; 8 bases are shared with TRBD1. The J segment lost 0 bases and the V segment lost 8 bases, leaving 8 bases of the junction unmatched. Germline V gives CDR1 MNHNS, CDR2 SASEGT. The CDR3 sequence is 15 residues long. The CDR3 reads CASEGQVFLNTEAFF. CDR3 nucleotide sequence: TGTGCCAGCGAGGGACAGGTCTTCCTGAACACTGAAGCTTTCTTT.

This clone showed up just a few times. The V gene is TRBV30, the J gene TRBJ2-5, with a tentative D call TRBD2 (6 bases). Trimming removed 0 bases at V and 4 bases at J, with 15 bases between. Germline assignment: CDR1 GTSNPN and CDR2 SVGIG (reference sequence). The CDR3 sequence is 15 residues long. CDR3 coding DNA: TGTGCCTGGAGTGTAGGAGGGACCCGAGGAGAGACCCAGTACTTC. This codes for CAWSVGGTRGETQYF.

The table lists this clone with a few counts. This chain uses TRBV7-9 with TRBJ2-1; possibly TRBD2 for D (5 bases). Germline V gene data show CDR1 as SEHNR and CDR2 as FQNEAQ (reference sequence). The V end lost 3 bases, the J end lost 6 bases, and 12 bases lay between the germline ends. CDR3 length: 14 amino acids. The CDR3 sequence: CASSLSSGINEQFF. Here the CDR3 DNA reads TGTGCCAGCAGCTTGTCTTCGGGAATCAATGAGCAGTTCTTC. Variable domain in full (rest from reference TRBV7-9 and TRBJ2-1): DTGVSQNPRHKITKRGQNVTFRCDPISEHNRLYWYRQTLGQGPEFLTYFQNEAQLEKSRLLSDRFSAERPKGSFSTLEIQRTEQGDSAMYLCASSLSSGINEQFFGPGTRLTVL.

This chain connects TRBV2 to TRBJ2-5; 8 nucleotides align to TRBD2. Near its end, the DNA agrees better with TRBJ2-7, so the J call may be wrong. The CDR3 spans 14 residues. In germline, CDR1 is SNHLY, CDR2 FYNNEI. CDR3: CASRASGSSYEQYF. CDR3 DNA sequence: TGTGCCAGCAGGGCCAGCGGGAGTTCCTACGAGCAGTACTTC.

The genes are TRBV5-4 and TRBJ2-5, with 9 positions matching TRBD2. V trimming: 4 bases; J trimming: 2 bases; junction bases outside the gene matches: 6. This CDR3 is 15 amino acids long. From germline, CDR1 is SGHNT and CDR2 YYREEE (reference sequence). The DNA for the CDR3 is TGTGCCAGCAGCAGCGGACTAGCGCCACAAGAGACCCAGTACTTC. It specifies CASSSGLAPQETQYF.

This chain connects TRBV5-1 to TRBJ2-3; D is possibly TRBD1 (5 bases). CDR1 is SGHRS, CDR2 YFSETQ, per germline. Trimming stripped 5 bases from V and 5 bases from J, with 15 bases between. This CDR3 has 14 amino acids. In nucleotides, the CDR3 is TGCGCCAGCAGTCCCCAGGGTTTAGTAGATACGCAGTATTTT. Its translation is CASSPQGLVDTQYF.

The chain carries TRBV27 and TRBJ1-1; D perhaps matches TRBD1 (6 bases). V was pared by 7 bases and J by 0 bases, with 15 bases between. CDR1 and CDR2 (germline): MNHEY, SMNVEV (reference sequence). The CDR3 contains 15 residues. The CDR3 reads CASTQNRVMNTEAFF. DNA of the CDR3: TGTGCCAGCACCCAAAACAGGGTAATGAACACTGAAGCTTTCTTT.

This chain joins TRBV7-9 and TRBJ2-3, with 8 nucleotides matching TRBD2. The CDR3 spans 16 residues. In germline, CDR1 is SEHNR, CDR2 FQNEAQ (reference sequence). J gave up 2 bases and V 6 bases, and 10 bases lay outside the gene matches. The CDR3 coding sequence is TGTGCCAGCAGATCTGGGGGACTAGGATACACAGATACGCAGTATTTT. Encoded protein: CASRSGGLGYTDTQYF.

The V call is TRBV4-1, the J call TRBJ2-1; TRBD2 matches 9 bases. V was clipped by 6 bases and J by 5 bases; unmatched bases: 11. Germline V gene sequence: CDR1 MGHRA, CDR2 YSYEKL. The CDR3 runs to 16 residues. The CDR3 DNA is TGCGCCAGCAGTCCGGGACTAGCATCTTTGGACAATGAGCAGTTCTTC. This codes for CASSPGLASLDNEQFF.

The chain combines TRBV29-1 with TRBJ2-2, with a weak D call TRBD2 (5 bases). The V end was cut by 4 bases, the J end by 1 base, with 7 bases between. Germline-derived CDR1 and CDR2 are SQVTM and ANQGSEA. CDR3 length: 13 amino acids. Here the CDR3 reads CSVGGRNTGELFF. CDR3 in DNA: TGCAGCGTTGGTGGGAGGAACACCGGGGAGCTGTTTTTT.

This rearrangement joins TRBV6-5 to TRBJ2-1; possibly TRBD1 for D (5 bases). The CDR3 is 16 residues long. The ends were cut back, 2 bases at V and 0 bases at J, with 11 bases in the middle. The V gene's germline CDR1 is MNHEY and CDR2 SVGAGI. CDR3 in DNA: TGTGCCAGCAGTTACCCCAGGGTGCCCTCCTACAATGAGCAGTTCTTC. This sequence encodes CASSYPRVPSYNEQFF.

Notes on this clone: One end of the junction does not line up with germline, which may come from a read error. The rearrangement uses TRBV7-2 and TRBJ2-7; D is perhaps TRBD2 (6 bases). The CDR3 length is 13 residues. In germline, CDR1 is SGHTA, CDR2 FQGNSA. The CDR3: CASSRNGGYVQYF. The CDR3 DNA reads TGTGCCAGCAGCCGAAACGGAGGGTACGTGCAGTACTTC.

This clone was recorded only once. V usage is TRBV11-2 and J usage is TRBJ2-7; 8 bases line up with TRBD1. The CDR3 has 13 residues. Germline values: CDR1 SGHAT, CDR2 FQNNGV. V gave up 1 base and J gave up 6 bases; unmatched junction bases: 2. CDR3 in DNA: TGTGCCAGCAGCTTAGGAGACAGGGGCGAGCAGTACTTC. Protein sequence: CASSLGDRGEQYF. The variable domain in full, completed from reference TRBV11-2 and TRBJ2-7, reads EAGVAQSPRYKIIEKRQSVAFWCNPISGHATLYWYQQILGQGPKLLIQFQNNGVVDDSQLPKDRFSAERLKGVDSTLKIQPAKLEDSAVYLCASSLGDRGEQYFGPGTRLTVT.

This clone was recorded only once. The rearrangement joins TRBV28 to TRBJ1-2; 7 positions agree with TRBD1. Germline-derived CDR1 and CDR2 are MDHEN and SYDVKM. The length of the CDR3 is 14 residues. The V and J ends lost 4 bases and 7 bases, in that order; junction bases with no gene match: 9. CDR3 region: CASSWTGALSGYTF. As DNA, the CDR3 is TGTGCCAGCAGTTGGACAGGTGCACTATCTGGCTACACCTTC.

The chain combines TRBV19 with TRBJ1-3, with TRBD1 as a possible D gene (6 bases). CDR1 is LNHDA and CDR2 is SQIVND in the germline V gene (reference sequence). Trimming left V 4 bases short and J 3 bases short, with 10 bases between. The CDR3 has 14 amino acids. The CDR3 protein is CASSTQGNGNTIYF. For the CDR3, the DNA is TGTGCCAGTAGTACGCAGGGGAATGGAAACACCATATATTTT.

The chain uses TRBV5-4 and TRBJ1-1, with 9 bases lining up with TRBD1. V shed 3 bases and J 0 bases; nucleotides not matched to a gene: 3. Germline lookup yields CDR1 SGHNT and CDR2 YYREEE (reference sequence). The CDR3 runs 15 residues. The CDR3 DNA is TGTGCCAGCAGCTACTGGACAGGGGTGAACACTGAAGCTTTCTTT. This translates into CASSYWTGVNTEAFF.

CDR3: CASSEALQGSGGPYTGELFF. The CDR3 nucleotides are TGTGCCAGCAGTGAAGCGCTTCAGGGTAGCGGGGGGCCCTACACCGGGGAGCTGTTTTTT. The V and J genes are TRBV6-1 and TRBJ2-2; 10 bases agree with TRBD2. CDR1 is MNHNS and CDR2 is SASEGT in the germline V gene. The CDR3 loop spans 20 amino acids. Germline trimming cut 0 bases from V and 3 bases from J; bases unmatched to any gene: 13.

The chain combines TRBV5-5 with TRBJ2-7; 10 positions match TRBD1. Trimming took 4 bases from V and 4 from J; bases not matched to a gene: 5. The CDR3 is 14 amino acids. CDR1 and CDR2 from the germline V gene are SGHKS and YYEKEE (reference sequence). In DNA, the CDR3 is TGTGCCAGCAGCCGGGGGACAGGGGTGTACGAGCAGTACTTC. Its protein product is CASSRGTGVYEQYF.